Following are 3 T cell receptor beta chains from one sample sequenced in a study of control samples from healthy donors and cancer patients (TCRdb year 2020). The receptor library was made with the immunoSEQ multiplex PCR assay. TCRdb mirrors the immuneACCESS table, restricted to in-frame sequences. Some clones are absent from its copies; in checked studies, under half trace to an unresolved V gene, and the reason for the others is unknown. Across this sample there are 63,000 or so clones, with 75% to 90% seen only once. 25% to 35% of the sample belongs to the ten largest clones. The sequencing input was blood. The receptors were gathered from a man aged 50 or older in good health.

Of note for this clone: Additional DNA sequences in this sample encode the identical CDR3. The chain combines TRBV14 with TRBJ2-5, with 7 bases that match TRBD1. Losses at the gene ends were 6 bases for V and 5 bases for J; bases not matched to a gene: 9. Germline-derived CDR1 and CDR2 are SGHDN and FVKESK. CDR3 length: 14 amino acids. For the CDR3, the DNA is TGTGCCAGCAGACTGACAGGGCTCGGTGAGACCCAGTACTTC. It specifies CASRLTGLGETQYF.

The chain couples TRBV19 to TRBJ1-1; D remains ambiguous. The CDR3 length is 14 residues. Per the germline V gene, CDR1 is LNHDA and CDR2 is SQIVND (reference sequence). V lost 7 bases and J lost 0, with 12 bases in between. In DNA, the CDR3 is TGTGCCAGTACCGTCCAATTAATGAACACTGAAGCTTTCTTT. The encoded protein is CASTVQLMNTEAFF.

The chain joins TRBV28 to TRBJ1-1, with D perhaps TRBD1 (5 bases). V lost 3 bases and J lost 4, with 12 bases in between. The V gene's germline CDR1 is MDHEN and CDR2 SYDVKM. CDR3 length equals 14 residues. The DNA for the CDR3 is TGTGCCAGCAGTTTGGGGACGGTGGGCACTGAAGCTTTCTTT. Translated: CASSLGTVGTEAFF.